This record concerns one TCR beta chain sequence. In the original workflow: Using reference gene primer amplification, nucleated cell counts were estimated. TCRdb's copy holds only in-frame clones and misses some; the assay was immunoSEQ multiplex PCR. That table furnishes V, J and clone size, whereas the DNA furnished D and trimming. The data contain around 59,000 clones, about 87% of them singletons. This specimen belongs to a study of blood T cell repertoires in COVID-19. Study-level information: The United States, Italy and Spain provided the acute and convalescent COVID-19 samples. T cells, B-cell-depleted T cells, or PBMCs provided the cDNA or gDNA that served as material.

The sequenced sample was peripheral blood. The sequence derives from a man aged 55 to 70 with acute or convalescent COVID-19.

The CDR3 loop reads CASSLSQGQGGYGYTF. CDR3 DNA sequence: TGTGCCAGCAGTTTATCCCAGGGACAGGGCGGCTATGGCTACACCTTC. The V and J genes are TRBV28 and TRBJ1-2; TRBD1 agrees at 9 bases. V shed 1 base, J shed 4 bases, and the junction held 7 bases outside the gene matches. From germline, CDR1 is MDHEN and CDR2 SYDVKM. The length of the CDR3 is 16 residues.